Presented here are 10 T cell receptor beta chains from one specimen sequenced in a study of post-analysis software for immune sequencing data. The antigens these receptors bind are not known. General observations from the study: Higher frequency in patients than in controls was seen for five TRBV segments, with TRBV5-6, TRBV5-1 and TRBV20-1 among them.

The TCR beta cDNA libraries carried unique molecular identifiers. TCRdb passed the PCR reads through MiXCR, listing each CDR3 protein once. The sample holds hundreds of thousands of distinct CDR3 sequences, roughly 46% seen once. The sample was blood. The receptors were gathered from a girl aged 5-17 years with multiple sclerosis.

This clonotype was found a few times. The rearrangement uses TRBV4-1 and TRBJ2-7; TRBD2 is a possible D gene (6 bases). The germline V gene has CDR1 MGHRA and CDR2 YSYEKL. Trimming took off 0 bases at V and 1 base at J, with 22 bases between the two ends. The CDR3 contains 19 residues. The CDR3 region is CASSQDWGRLISKSYEQYF. As DNA, the CDR3 is TGCGCCAGCAGCCAAGATTGGGGGAGGTTAATATCCAAATCCTACGAGCAGTACTTC.

This chain links TRBV9 with TRBJ2-7; tentatively, D is TRBD2 (5 bases). The CDR3 length is 15 residues. Deletions cut 4 bases from V and 3 bases from J, with 17 bases between. The V gene's germline CDR1 is SGDLS and CDR2 YYNGEE. CDR3 DNA: TGTGCCAGCAGCCTCAGAGGGCACGGCGACTACGAGCAGTACTTC. This gives the protein CASSLRGHGDYEQYF.

The V gene is TRBV28, the J gene TRBJ2-6; TRBD1 matches at 12 bases. This CDR3 is built from 16 residues. CDR1 is MDHEN and CDR2 is SYDVKM in the germline V gene. J gave up 3 bases and V 7 bases, and 4 bases lay outside the gene matches. For the CDR3, the DNA is TGTGCCAGCACCCGGGACAGGGGGCTTGGGGCCAACGTCCTGACTTTC. Translating gives CASTRDRGLGANVLTF.

The chain couples TRBV7-8 to TRBJ2-1; 7 nucleotides match TRBD2. The CDR3 spans 16 residues. CDR1 SGHVS and CDR2 FQNEAQ come from the germline V gene. V shed 2 bases and J 4 bases; nucleotides not matched to a gene: 8. This CDR3 is CASSLSAGETYNEQFF. In DNA, the CDR3 is TGTGCCAGCAGCTTATCGGCGGGGGAAACTTACAATGAGCAGTTCTTC.

The V and J genes are TRBV20-1 and TRBJ2-7; 10 bases map to TRBD1. This CDR3 contains 13 residues. In germline, CDR1 is DFQATT, CDR2 SNEGSKA (reference sequence). J lost 4 bases, V lost 6 bases, and 6 bases had no gene match. CDR3 coding DNA: TGCAGTGCCGCCCGACAGGGGGCGTACGAGCAGTACTTC. Amino acid sequence: CSAARQGAYEQYF.

The table lists this clonotype with many counts. The chain uses TRBV12-3 or TRBV12-4 and TRBJ1-2; D remains unclear. The CDR3 length is 11 residues. Trimming took off 3 bases at V and 8 bases at J, with 7 bases between the two ends. The CDR3 DNA reads TGTGCCAGCAGTTTCTCCATAGGCTACACCTTC. Its translation is CASSFSIGYTF.

This clonotype was seen more than once but under ten times. The CDR3 reads CASSYSQDTPRRKLFF. CDR3 nucleotide sequence: TGTGCCAGCAGTTACTCACAGGACACCCCAAGGAGAAAACTGTTTTTT. The chain carries TRBV6-5 and TRBJ1-4; D is perhaps TRBD1 (5 bases). Germline V gives CDR1 MNHEY, CDR2 SVGAGI. The ends were cut back, 0 bases at V and 10 bases at J, with 18 bases in the middle. CDR3 length: 16 residues.

This clonotype appeared a few times. This chain links TRBV7-2 with TRBJ1-2; D unclear. Germline lookup yields CDR1 SGHTA and CDR2 FQGNSA. The CDR3 is 15 amino acids. V was pared by 0 bases and J by 5 bases, with 13 bases between. CDR3 sequence: CASSLASPLSYGYTF. The CDR3 region has the DNA TGTGCCAGCAGCTTAGCTTCTCCCCTTAGTTATGGCTACACCTTC.

The chain combines TRBV12-3 or TRBV12-4 with TRBJ2-5; D is unclear. The closer fit of TRBJ2-7 to the DNA end suggests the J call may be wrong. CDR3 length: 13 amino acids. Here the CDR3 DNA reads TGTGCCAGCAGTTTAGTCCCGCGCTACGAGCAGTACTTC. It codes for CASSLVPRYEQYF.

The chain carries TRBV5-1 and TRBJ1-6; maybe TRBD1 (6 bases). V lost 4 bases, J lost 8 bases, and 10 bases lay in between. The CDR3 consists of 13 residues. Germline loops: CDR1 SGHRS, CDR2 YFSETQ. The CDR3 region is CASSQDSYSPLHF. The DNA for the CDR3 is TGCGCCAGCAGCCAGGACAGCTATTCACCCCTCCACTTT.